One T cell receptor (beta chain) is described in this entry. Its antigen is currently unknown. The Oncomine TCR Beta short-read assay was applied to DNA of cultured CD4+ T cells. Genomic DNA was isolated from CD4+ T cells that had been cultured. TCRdb re-called the PCR reads through MiXCR, storing one row per CDR3 protein. The table includes some 2,700 distinct CDR3 sequences, over 30% detected once. The treatment: 10-day PBMC culture with coronavirus spike peptide pools or control peptides (ViraFEST assay). The entry originates in a study of vaccination and CD4 T cells after COVID-19. Study-level information: Six males and four females, two of them Hispanic, were enrolled as convalescents.

General study results and limits: Convalescent participants were relatively few, and none had early post-infection timepoints studied. Convalescent patients had a median about 90% of reactive clones appearing only post-vaccination.

The source is a human donor who had recovered from COVID-19. The sequences come from CD4+ T cells from blood, cultured in vitro, collected after SARS-CoV-2 vaccination.

The DNA of the CDR3 is TGTGCCACCAGTGATCCCAGGGGACAGGGTGGTGATGAGCAGTTCTTC. It encodes CATSDPRGQGGDEQFF. V gene TRBV24-1 combines with J gene TRBJ2-1; 9 bases are shared with TRBD1. The V gene's germline CDR1 is KGHDR and CDR2 SFDVKD. V gave up 3 bases and J gave up 8 bases; unmatched junction bases: 10. The CDR3 has 16 residues.